The 32 T cell receptor beta chains listed next were all sequenced from one sample in a study of T-cell memory formation after mild COVID-19. Each CDR3 protein gets one entry after TCRdb re-called the 5' RACE reads with MiXCR. The sample has approximately 28,000 distinct CDR3 sequences, roughly 12% seen once. What was sequenced was PBMCs or a T cell subset sorted from them (not recorded which). The receptors shown here come from an adult woman who had mild COVID-19 (a few samples of this study predate the infection). Cell type and time point are not known.

The chain carries TRBV7-8 and TRBJ2-1; 13 bases agree with TRBD2. The CDR3 runs 17 residues. The V segment lost 3 bases and the J segment 8 bases; nucleotides outside the gene matches: 10. Germline CDR1 SGHVS, CDR2 FQNEAQ. Here the CDR3 DNA reads TGTGCCAGCAGCTTTCGCCAGACTAGCGGGGGGTTTGATGAGCAGTTCTTC. This translates into CASSFRQTSGGFDEQFF.

This clonotype was counted at least ten times. The chain couples TRBV7-2 to TRBJ1-5; maybe TRBD1 (5 bases). V was trimmed by 7 bases and J by 2 bases, leaving 9 bases between them. CDR1 SGHTA and CDR2 FQGNSA come from the germline V gene. The CDR3 covers 13 residues. The CDR3 coding sequence is TGTGCCAGCAAGGGGTATGGCAATCAGCCCCAGCATTTT. It encodes CASKGYGNQPQHF.

About this clonotype itself: A much larger clone differs by one base, so this may be a read error. J is TRBJ2-1 and V is TRBV5-3; perhaps TRBD2 as D (6 bases). TRBV5-3 is sorted into the ORF group, with uncertain function. The CDR3 has 17 residues. The germline V and J ends were trimmed by 4 bases and 2 bases, with 19 bases remaining between them. The CDR3 here is CARSPYPVGSPYNEQFF. Written as DNA, the CDR3 is TGTGCCAGAAGCCCCTACCCCGTCGGGAGTCCCTACAATGAGCAGTTCTTC.

Ten or more counts support this clonotype. The V gene is TRBV20-1, the J gene TRBJ1-2, with 8 positions matching TRBD1. The CDR3 covers 16 residues. The V and J ends lost 3 bases and 4 bases, in that order; junction bases with no gene match: 13. Germline V lookup: CDR1 DFQATT, CDR2 SNEGSKA (reference sequence). CDR3 nucleotide sequence: TGCAGTGCTAGGGACGGCGGAACCGACAGGGGCTATGGCTACACCTTC. Translation: CSARDGGTDRGYGYTF.

In its sample, this clonotype is medium-sized. The chain carries TRBV12-3 or TRBV12-4 and TRBJ2-5, with 11 bases lining up with TRBD2. The length of the CDR3 is 14 residues. The V segment lost 6 bases and the J segment 2 bases; nucleotides outside the gene matches: 2. DNA for the CDR3: TGTGCCAGCAGCGTAGCGGGGGGGCAAGAGACCCAGTACTTC. This encodes CASSVAGGQETQYF.

At least ten counts were recorded for this clonotype. V and J are TRBV3-1 and TRBJ2-7, with D possibly TRBD2 on 5 matching bases. V was shortened by 1 base and J by 0 bases, with 10 bases between the two germline ends. The CDR3 is 15 amino acids. CDR1 and CDR2 from the germline V gene are LGHDT and YNNKEL (reference sequence). CDR3 protein: CASSQVPGSSYEQYF. The CDR3 bases are TGTGCCAGCAGCCAAGTCCCGGGGAGCTCCTACGAGCAGTACTTC.

This clonotype was found many times. V and J are TRBV27 and TRBJ1-1, with 9 bases that match TRBD1. This CDR3 region has 16 residues. V lost 9 bases and J lost 4; bases outside the gene matches: 15. CDR1 and CDR2 from the germline V gene are MNHEY and SMNVEV (reference sequence). Here the CDR3 reads CASRRDRASLGTEAFF. The CDR3 nucleotides read TGTGCCAGTAGAAGGGACAGGGCCTCGTTAGGCACTGAAGCTTTCTTT.

The table lists this clonotype with many counts. The chain joins TRBV20-1 to TRBJ1-1; no reliable D call. Germline CDR1 DFQATT, CDR2 SNEGSKA (reference sequence). Between the trimmed V and J ends, which lost 3 bases and 8 bases, there was a span of 19 bases. This CDR3 is 14 amino acids long. CDR3 DNA: TGCAGTGCTAGCAAGGACGCTGGGCATGGGGAAGCTTTCTTT. Its translation is CSASKDAGHGEAFF.

This clonotype came up many times. This chain uses TRBV7-2 with TRBJ1-2; TRBD1 might be the D (6 bases). The CDR3 extends over 17 amino acids. Per germline, CDR1 SGHTA and CDR2 FQGNSA. The ends were cut back, 1 base at V and 1 base at J, with 16 bases in the middle. The DNA for the CDR3 is TGTGCCAGCAGCTTAGTCCTGTGGGGGGGCCGTAACTATGGCTACACCTTC. Translating it yields CASSLVLWGGRNYGYTF.

At least ten counts were recorded for this clonotype. The chain couples TRBV3-1 to TRBJ1-6; tentative D call: TRBD1 (6 bases). The CDR3 loop spans 17 amino acids. The germline V and J ends were trimmed by 4 bases and 2 bases, with 15 bases remaining between them. Germline values: CDR1 LGHDT, CDR2 YNNKEL (reference sequence). The CDR3 is CASSPFQGQTYNSPLHF. In DNA, the CDR3 is TGTGCCAGCAGCCCCTTCCAAGGACAGACCTATAATTCACCCCTCCACTTT.

This clonotype was seen many times. The CDR3 DNA is TGCAGTGCGAGGATCGGGACTAGCGATCAAGAGACCCAGTACTTC. Translating it yields CSARIGTSDQETQYF. The rearrangement joins TRBV20-1 to TRBJ2-5; 10 positions match TRBD2. Germline CDR1 is DFQATT and CDR2 is SNEGSKA (reference sequence). J lost 2 bases, V lost 6 bases, and 9 bases had no gene match. This CDR3 spans 15 amino acids.

The chain recombines TRBV12-3 or TRBV12-4 with TRBJ1-1; no firm D call. The ends were cut back, 1 base at V and 5 bases at J, with 8 bases in the middle. This CDR3 has 13 residues. The CDR3 loop reads CASSLVWVTEAFF. For the CDR3, the DNA is TGTGCCAGCAGTTTAGTCTGGGTTACTGAAGCTTTCTTT.

This clonotype was seen a handful of times. The J gene is TRBJ2-7, the V gene TRBV2, with D perhaps matching TRBD1 (5 bases). Germline V gene sequence: CDR1 SNHLY, CDR2 FYNNEI. Trimming stripped 5 bases from V and 3 bases from J, with 8 bases between. The CDR3 covers 12 residues. CDR3 bases: TGTGCCAGCAGTACTGACAGCTACGAGCAGTACTTC. Translation gives CASSTDSYEQYF.

There are many counts of this clonotype. This chain uses TRBV9 with TRBJ2-2, with 7 nucleotides matching TRBD2. This CDR3 contains 18 residues. V gave up 0 bases and J gave up 4 bases; unmatched junction bases: 12. In germline, CDR1 is SGDLS, CDR2 YYNGEE. The CDR3: CASSVAPKGREGTGELFF. CDR3 coding DNA: TGTGCCAGCAGCGTAGCCCCTAAAGGCAGGGAGGGCACCGGGGAGCTGTTTTTT.

This clonotype was detected ten times or more. The chain joins TRBV7-9 to TRBJ1-1, with 7 bases identical to TRBD1. CDR3 length: 18 amino acids. CDR1 is SEHNR and CDR2 is FQNEAQ in the germline V gene (reference sequence). V shed 0 bases and J 3 bases; nucleotides not matched to a gene: 13. In DNA form, the CDR3 reads TGTGCCAGCAGCTTAGCGAGGATGGAGGGGGCTGCAGACACTGAAGCTTTCTTT. It specifies CASSLARMEGAADTEAFF.

At least ten counts were recorded for this clonotype. The chain has TRBV9 and TRBJ1-3, with TRBD1 as a possible D gene (5 bases). The V end lost 4 bases, the J end lost 0 bases, and 11 bases lay between the germline ends. The V gene's germline CDR1 is SGDLS and CDR2 YYNGEE. CDR3 length: 15 amino acids. For the CDR3, the DNA is TGTGCCAGCAGCCCAGACAGTCTCTCTGGAAACACCATATATTTT. This gives the protein CASSPDSLSGNTIYF.

This clonotype appeared many times. The J gene is TRBJ2-7, the V gene TRBV11-2; the match to TRBD1 covers 8 bases. V shed 5 bases and J 2 bases; nucleotides not matched to a gene: 11. Looked up from germline, CDR1 is SGHAT and CDR2 is FQNNGV. This CDR3 region has 16 residues. The CDR3 here is CASSPLRRDRTYEQYF. The CDR3 region has the DNA TGTGCCAGCAGCCCCTTACGTAGGGACAGGACCTACGAGCAGTACTTC.

This clonotype was recorded at least ten times. This chain links TRBV7-2 with TRBJ2-7; TRBD2 matches 10 bases. The CDR3 contains 17 residues. The junction had 6 bases not matched to a gene; V was cut back by 1 base and J by 0 bases. Germline values: CDR1 SGHTA, CDR2 FQGNSA. CDR3 nucleotide sequence: TGTGCCAGCAGCTTAGGGCTAGCGGGGGACTACTCCTACGAGCAGTACTTC. Translation: CASSLGLAGDYSYEQYF.

This clonotype was detected only once. This sequence may be a read error, since a much larger clone differs from it by one base. This chain links TRBV10-3 with TRBJ2-3; unclear D gene. Trimming left V 2 bases short and J 5 bases short, with 11 bases between. This CDR3 has 14 residues. The germline V gene encodes CDR1 ENHRY and CDR2 SYGVKD. DNA of the CDR3: TGTGCCATCAGTGAGGGAACCGCAGGAGATACGCAGTATTTT. Its protein is CAISEGTAGDTQYF.

At least ten counts were recorded for this clonotype. The rearrangement links TRBV9 to TRBJ2-7; no clear D. Trimming cost V 4 bases and J 0 bases, with 11 bases left between them. Germline CDR1 and CDR2: SGDLS and YYNGEE. The CDR3 sequence is 14 residues long. This CDR3 reads CASSPRLGSYEQYF. CDR3 bases: TGTGCCAGCAGCCCCCGCTTAGGCTCCTACGAGCAGTACTTC.

This clonotype has ten or more counts. The chain recombines TRBV20-1 with TRBJ1-1; D gene uncertain. With 6 bases removed from V and 0 bases from J, the gap between germline ends came to 11 bases. Looked up from germline, CDR1 is DFQATT and CDR2 is SNEGSKA (reference sequence). The CDR3 sequence is 13 residues long. CDR3 coding DNA: TGCAGTGCCTTGGTCCGAATGAACACTGAAGCTTTCTTT. It specifies CSALVRMNTEAFF.

This clonotype was picked up many times. The chain employs TRBV5-1 and TRBJ2-1; TRBD1 might be the D (7 bases). Trimming removed 0 bases from V and 4 bases from J, with 20 bases in between. Germline V gives CDR1 SGHRS, CDR2 YFSETQ. The CDR3 is 18 amino acids. The CDR3 loop reads CASSLGGTDRARYNEQFF. In DNA form, the CDR3 reads TGCGCCAGCAGCTTGGGGGGGACTGACAGGGCCCGATACAATGAGCAGTTCTTC. Together with reference TRBV5-1 and TRBJ2-1, the CDR3 gives the full variable domain: KAGVTQTPRYLIKTRGQQVTLSCSPISGHRSVSWYQQTPGQGLQFLFEYFSETQRNKGNFPGRFSGRQFSNSRSEMNVSTLELGDSALYLCASSLGGTDRARYNEQFFGPGTRLTVL.

This clonotype was seen many times. This chain uses TRBV27 with TRBJ2-7; D uncertain. The V and J ends lost 2 bases and 3 bases respectively, with 14 bases between them. In germline, CDR1 is MNHEY, CDR2 SMNVEV (reference sequence). This CDR3 contains 15 residues. The CDR3 sequence is CASSLTGRKIYEQYF. CDR3 bases: TGTGCCAGCAGTTTAACCGGACGAAAGATCTACGAGCAGTACTTC.

This clonotype was seen repeatedly, ten times or more. The chain joins TRBV3-1 to TRBJ1-2, with TRBD1 matching over 7 bases. Unmatched junction bases numbered 5, after V lost 0 bases and J lost 4 bases. Germline V gene sequence: CDR1 LGHDT, CDR2 YNNKEL (reference sequence). The CDR3 totals 15 residues. This CDR3 is CASSQDAGGGYGYTF. The DNA for the CDR3 is TGTGCCAGCAGCCAAGATGCAGGGGGGGGCTATGGCTACACCTTC.

This clonotype was recorded many times. The chain joins TRBV5-6 to TRBJ1-6; TRBD1 might be the D (5 bases). V shed 0 bases and J shed 7 bases, with 14 bases lying between them. Germline assignment: CDR1 SGHDT and CDR2 YYEEEE. This CDR3 is 16 amino acids long. CDR3 in DNA: TGTGCCAGCAGCTTGGCCGGTCAGGGCAGAAATTCACCCCTCCACTTT. It translates to CASSLAGQGRNSPLHF.

Concerning this clonotype: This could be a read error, since a much larger clone is one nucleotide away. V and J are TRBV29-1 and TRBJ2-2; D possibly corresponds to TRBD1 (5 bases). From germline, CDR1 is SQVTM and CDR2 ANQGSEA. The CDR3 is 13 residues long. Between the trimmed V and J ends, which lost 5 bases and 6 bases, there was a span of 13 bases. The CDR3, as DNA: TGCAGCGTTCGATGGGGCGCTGCCGGGGAGCTGTTTTTT. Its protein is CSVRWGAAGELFF.

This clonotype was seen ten or more times. This chain connects TRBV12-3 or TRBV12-4 to TRBJ1-1; D gene unclear. This CDR3 is 13 amino acids long. The germline V and J ends were trimmed by 1 base and 0 bases, with 3 bases remaining between them. As DNA, the CDR3 is TGTGCCAGCAGTTTAGTCTTGAACACTGAAGCTTTCTTT. Its translation: CASSLVLNTEAFF.

There are many counts of this clonotype. V usage is TRBV7-2 and J usage is TRBJ2-7; D is undetermined. The V gene lost 0 bases and the J gene lost 4 bases, with 7 bases spanning the gap. The CDR3 covers 13 residues. Germline CDR1 SGHTA, CDR2 FQGNSA. CDR3 DNA sequence: TGTGCCAGCAGCTTAGCGAGTCCTTACGAGCAGTACTTC. Its protein is CASSLASPYEQYF.

Ten or more counts support this clonotype. The chain couples TRBV6-2 or TRBV6-3 to TRBJ2-7, with TRBD1 identical over 8 bases. V dropped 5 bases and J dropped 3; count of bases not matched to a gene: 6. CDR1 and CDR2 (germline): MNHEY, SVGEGT. The CDR3 spans 14 residues. The CDR3 loop reads CASSRRDRSYEQYF. The CDR3 DNA follows: TGTGCCAGCAGTCGTCGGGACAGGAGCTACGAGCAGTACTTC.

This clonotype occurred many times. The chain joins TRBV2 to TRBJ2-1, with 12 bases aligning to TRBD2. The V gene end was trimmed by 3 bases and the J gene end by 0 bases; junction bases not matched to a gene: 3. The CDR3 extends over 17 amino acids. Per germline, CDR1 SNHLY and CDR2 FYNNEI. The CDR3 DNA sequence: TGTGCCAGCAGTGATGGACTAGCGGGGAGCTCCTACAATGAGCAGTTCTTC. Translated, it gives CASSDGLAGSSYNEQFF.

This clonotype was recorded at least ten times. This chain joins TRBV10-3 and TRBJ1-1, with 7 bases lining up with TRBD1. This CDR3 is 21 amino acids long. Per germline, CDR1 ENHRY and CDR2 SYGVKD. V lost 3 bases, J lost 6 bases, and 28 bases stayed unmatched. CDR3 in amino acids: CAISDRRGRQGGRGGVSEAFF. The CDR3 coding sequence is TGTGCCATCAGTGATAGAAGGGGTCGACAGGGAGGCCGTGGGGGTGTCTCTGAAGCTTTCTTT.

This clonotype was picked up many times. This chain connects TRBV6-1 to TRBJ2-7; 9 positions agree with TRBD1. Unmatched junction bases numbered 2, after V lost 1 base and J lost 1 base. The length of the CDR3 is 15 residues. CDR1 MNHNS and CDR2 SASEGT come from the germline V gene. The CDR3 DNA is TGTGCCAGCAGTGAAGAGGGACAGGGTTCCTACGAGCAGTACTTC. This translates into CASSEEGQGSYEQYF.